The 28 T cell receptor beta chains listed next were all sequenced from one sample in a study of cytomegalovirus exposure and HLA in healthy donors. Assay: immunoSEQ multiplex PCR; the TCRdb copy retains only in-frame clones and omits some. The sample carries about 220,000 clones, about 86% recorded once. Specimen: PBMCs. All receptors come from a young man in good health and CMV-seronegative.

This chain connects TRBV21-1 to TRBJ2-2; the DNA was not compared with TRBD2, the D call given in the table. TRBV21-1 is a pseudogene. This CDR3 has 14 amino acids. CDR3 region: CASRLLHGTGELFF. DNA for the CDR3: TGTGCCAGCAGGCTTCTTCACGGGACCGGGGAGCTGTTTTTT.

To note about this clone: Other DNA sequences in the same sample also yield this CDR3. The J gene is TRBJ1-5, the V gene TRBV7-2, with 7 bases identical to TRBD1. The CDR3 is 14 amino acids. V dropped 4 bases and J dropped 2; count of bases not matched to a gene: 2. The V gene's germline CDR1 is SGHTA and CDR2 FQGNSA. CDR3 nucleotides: TGTGCCAGCAGCTACGGACAGGGCAATCAGCCCCAGCATTTT. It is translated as CASSYGQGNQPQHF. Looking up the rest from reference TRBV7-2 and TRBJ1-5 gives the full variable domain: GAGVSQSPSNKVTEKGKDVELRCDPISGHTALYWYRQSLGQGLEFLIYFQGNSAPDKSGLPSDRFSAERTGGSVSTLTIQRTQQEDSAVYLCASSYGQGNQPQHFGDGTRLSIL.

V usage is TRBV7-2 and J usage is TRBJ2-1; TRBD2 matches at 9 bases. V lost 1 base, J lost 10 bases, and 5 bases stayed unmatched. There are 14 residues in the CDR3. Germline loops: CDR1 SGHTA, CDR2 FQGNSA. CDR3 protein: CASSLGGRALEQFF. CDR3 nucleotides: TGTGCCAGCAGCTTAGGCGGGAGGGCTTTAGAGCAGTTCTTC.

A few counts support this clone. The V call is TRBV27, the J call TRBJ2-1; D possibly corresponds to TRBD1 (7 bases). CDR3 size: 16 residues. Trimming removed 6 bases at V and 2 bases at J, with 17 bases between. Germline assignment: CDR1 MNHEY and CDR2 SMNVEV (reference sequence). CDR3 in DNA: TGTGCCAGCAGAACGCCGACAGGGAGGACCTACAATGAGCAGTTCTTC. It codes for CASRTPTGRTYNEQFF.

The CDR3 protein is CASITGRTSGNTGELFF. In DNA form, the CDR3 reads TGTGCCAGCATCACCGGACGGACTAGCGGGAACACCGGGGAGCTGTTTTTT. The rearrangement joins TRBV28 to TRBJ2-2; the match to TRBD2 covers 10 bases. This CDR3 region has 17 residues. V was clipped by 7 bases and J by 1 base; unmatched bases: 9. CDR1 and CDR2 from the germline V gene are MDHEN and SYDVKM.

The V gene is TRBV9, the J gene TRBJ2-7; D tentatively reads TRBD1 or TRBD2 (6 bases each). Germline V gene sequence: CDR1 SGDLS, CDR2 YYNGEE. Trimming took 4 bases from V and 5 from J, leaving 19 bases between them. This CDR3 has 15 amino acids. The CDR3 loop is CASSLGGQATHEQYF. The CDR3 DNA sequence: TGTGCCAGCAGCCTAGGGGGGCAGGCCACCCACGAGCAGTACTTC.

This CDR3 is CASSLWGTGTYEQYF. The DNA for the CDR3 is TGTGCCAGCAGCTTATGGGGGACAGGGACCTACGAGCAGTACTTC. The chain couples TRBV7-2 to TRBJ2-7; 9 positions match TRBD1. The CDR3 length is 15 residues. In germline, CDR1 is SGHTA, CDR2 FQGNSA. With V trimmed by 2 bases and J by 2 bases, 4 bases remained unmatched.

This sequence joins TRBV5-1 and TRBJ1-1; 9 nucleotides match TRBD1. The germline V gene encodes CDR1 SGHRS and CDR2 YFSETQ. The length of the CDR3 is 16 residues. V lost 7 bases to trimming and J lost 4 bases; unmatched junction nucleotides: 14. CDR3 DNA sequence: TGCGCCAGCCGGGCCGCCGCGAGACAGGGGGGCACTGAAGCTTTCTTT. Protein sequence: CASRAAARQGGTEAFF.

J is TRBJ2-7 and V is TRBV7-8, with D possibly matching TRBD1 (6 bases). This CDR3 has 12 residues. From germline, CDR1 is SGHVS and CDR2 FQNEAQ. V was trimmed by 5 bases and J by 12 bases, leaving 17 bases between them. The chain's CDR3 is CASSPLDRSLYF. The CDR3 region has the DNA TGTGCCAGCAGCCCCCTTGACAGGTCCCTGTACTTC. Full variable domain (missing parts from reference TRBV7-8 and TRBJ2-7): GAGVSQSPRYKVAKRGQDVALRCDPISGHVSLFWYQQALGQGPEFLTYFQNEAQLDKSGLPSDRFFAERPEGSVSTLKIQRTQQEDSAVYLCASSPLDRSLYFGPGTRLTVT.

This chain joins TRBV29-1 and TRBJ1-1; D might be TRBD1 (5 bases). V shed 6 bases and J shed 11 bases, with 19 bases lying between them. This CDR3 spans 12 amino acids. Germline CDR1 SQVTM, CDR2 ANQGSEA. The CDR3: CSVQAGGALAFF. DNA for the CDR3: TGCAGCGTCCAGGCGGGAGGGGCATTGGCTTTCTTT.

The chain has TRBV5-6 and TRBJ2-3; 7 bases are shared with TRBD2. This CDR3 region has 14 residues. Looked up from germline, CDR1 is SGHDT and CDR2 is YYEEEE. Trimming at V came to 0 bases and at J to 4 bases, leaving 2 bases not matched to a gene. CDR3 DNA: TGTGCCAGCAGCTTGGGACTAGCCTCAGATACGCAGTATTTT. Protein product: CASSLGLASDTQYF.

CDR3 amino acids: CASRDSYYNEQFF. The CDR3 region has the DNA TGTGCCAGTCGGGACTCCTACTACAATGAGCAGTTCTTC. V gene TRBV6-5 combines with J gene TRBJ2-1; a possible D gene is TRBD2 (6 bases). V was clipped by 9 bases and J by 3 bases, with 12 bases between them. CDR1 and CDR2 from the germline V gene are MNHEY and SVGAGI. The CDR3 extends over 13 amino acids.

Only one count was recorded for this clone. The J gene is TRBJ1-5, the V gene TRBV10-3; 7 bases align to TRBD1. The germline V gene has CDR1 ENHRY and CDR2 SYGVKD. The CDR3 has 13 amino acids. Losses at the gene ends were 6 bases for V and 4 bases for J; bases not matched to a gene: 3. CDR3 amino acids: CAISRDRNQPQHF. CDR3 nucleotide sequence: TGTGCCATCAGCCGGGACAGAAATCAGCCCCAGCATTTT.

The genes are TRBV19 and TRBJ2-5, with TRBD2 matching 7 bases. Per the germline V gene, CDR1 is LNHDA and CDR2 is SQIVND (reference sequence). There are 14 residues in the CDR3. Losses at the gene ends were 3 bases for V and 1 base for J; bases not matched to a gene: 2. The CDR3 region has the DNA TGTGCCAGTAGTATCGCTAGCGGCCAAGAGACCCAGTACTTC. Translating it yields CASSIASGQETQYF.

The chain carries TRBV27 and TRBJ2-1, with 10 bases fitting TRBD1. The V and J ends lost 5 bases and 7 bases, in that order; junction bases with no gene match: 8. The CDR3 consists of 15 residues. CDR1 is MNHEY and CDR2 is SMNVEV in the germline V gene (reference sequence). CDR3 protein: CASSNPGQGRNEQFF. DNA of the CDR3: TGTGCCAGCAGTAACCCGGGACAGGGGCGGAATGAGCAGTTCTTC.

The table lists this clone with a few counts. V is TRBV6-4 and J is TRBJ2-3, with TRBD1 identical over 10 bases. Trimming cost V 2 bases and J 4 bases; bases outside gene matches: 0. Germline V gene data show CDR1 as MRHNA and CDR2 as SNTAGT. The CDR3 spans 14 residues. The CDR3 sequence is CASSDGQGADTQYF. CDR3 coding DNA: TGTGCCAGCAGTGACGGACAGGGGGCAGATACGCAGTATTTT.

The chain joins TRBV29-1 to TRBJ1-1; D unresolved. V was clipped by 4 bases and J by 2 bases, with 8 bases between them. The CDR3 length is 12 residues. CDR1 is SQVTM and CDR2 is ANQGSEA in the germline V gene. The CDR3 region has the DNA TGCAGCGTTGTTGAGGAAAACACTGAAGCTTTCTTT. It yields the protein CSVVEENTEAFF.

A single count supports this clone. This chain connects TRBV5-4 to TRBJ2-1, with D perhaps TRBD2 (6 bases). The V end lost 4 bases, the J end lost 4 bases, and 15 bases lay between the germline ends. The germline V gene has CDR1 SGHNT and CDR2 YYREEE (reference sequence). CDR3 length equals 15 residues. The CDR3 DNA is TGTGCCAGCAGCAGAGGGGACTTCGCTTACAATGAGCAGTTCTTC. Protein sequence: CASSRGDFAYNEQFF.

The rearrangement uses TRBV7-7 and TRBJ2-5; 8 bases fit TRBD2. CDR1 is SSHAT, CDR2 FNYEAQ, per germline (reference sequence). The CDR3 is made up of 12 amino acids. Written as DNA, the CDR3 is TGTGCTAGCGGGGAGACTCGAGAGACCCAGTACTTC. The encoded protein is CASGETRETQYF. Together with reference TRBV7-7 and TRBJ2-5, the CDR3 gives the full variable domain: GAGVSQSPRYKVTKRGQDVTLRCDPISSHATLYWYQQALGQGPEFLTYFNYEAQPDKSGLPSDRFSAERPEGSISTLTIQRTEQRDSAMYRCASGETRETQYFGPGTRLLVL.

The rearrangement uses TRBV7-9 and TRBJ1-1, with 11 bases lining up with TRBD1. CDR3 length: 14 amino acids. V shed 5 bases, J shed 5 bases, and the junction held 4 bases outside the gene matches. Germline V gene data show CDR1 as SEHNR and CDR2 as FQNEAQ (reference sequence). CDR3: CASSPGTGGTEAFF. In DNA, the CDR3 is TGTGCCAGCAGCCCTGGGACAGGGGGGACTGAAGCTTTCTTT.

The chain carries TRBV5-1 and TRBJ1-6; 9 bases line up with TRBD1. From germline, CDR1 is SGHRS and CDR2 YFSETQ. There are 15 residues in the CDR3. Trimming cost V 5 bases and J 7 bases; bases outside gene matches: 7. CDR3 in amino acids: CASRPRQGENSPLHF. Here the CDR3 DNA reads TGCGCCAGCAGACCTAGACAGGGGGAAAATTCACCCCTCCACTTT.

CDR3 DNA: TGTGCCAGCAGCTTAGTGCGGGAGAACTACGAGCAGTACTTC. Protein: CASSLVRENYEQYF. V is TRBV11-2 and J is TRBJ2-7, with 7 bases identical to TRBD2. This CDR3 has 14 amino acids. CDR1 is SGHAT and CDR2 is FQNNGV in the germline V gene. J gave up 3 bases and V 1 base, and 3 bases lay outside the gene matches.

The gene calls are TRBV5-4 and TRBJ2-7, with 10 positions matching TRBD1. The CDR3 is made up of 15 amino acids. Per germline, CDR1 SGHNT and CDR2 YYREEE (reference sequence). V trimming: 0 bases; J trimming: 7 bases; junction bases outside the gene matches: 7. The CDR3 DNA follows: TGTGCCAGCAGCTTGGCCGACAGGGGGCAAGGGGAGCAGTACTTC. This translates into CASSLADRGQGEQYF.

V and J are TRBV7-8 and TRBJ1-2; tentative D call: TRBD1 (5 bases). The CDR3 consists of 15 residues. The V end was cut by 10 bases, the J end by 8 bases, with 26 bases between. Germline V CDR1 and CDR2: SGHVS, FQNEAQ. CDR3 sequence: CATIASRDSPRGYTF. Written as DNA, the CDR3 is TGTGCCACCATAGCTTCAAGGGACTCCCCCAGGGGCTACACCTTC.

This CDR3 reads CASSDGGYYEQYF. The CDR3 DNA reads TGTGCCAGCAGTGACGGGGGGTACTACGAGCAGTACTTC. The rearrangement joins TRBV6-6 to TRBJ2-7; 7 nucleotides line up with TRBD2. This CDR3 is 13 amino acids long. Germline V lookup: CDR1 MNHNY, CDR2 SVGAGI (reference sequence). V was pared by 5 bases and J by 3 bases, with 4 bases of the junction left unmatched.

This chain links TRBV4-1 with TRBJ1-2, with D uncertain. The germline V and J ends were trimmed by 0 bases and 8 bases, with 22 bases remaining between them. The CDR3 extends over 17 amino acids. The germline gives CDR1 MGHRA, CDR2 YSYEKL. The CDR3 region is CASSQDQLTGKSWGYTF. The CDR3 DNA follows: TGCGCCAGCAGCCAAGACCAATTGACTGGTAAATCGTGGGGCTACACCTTC.

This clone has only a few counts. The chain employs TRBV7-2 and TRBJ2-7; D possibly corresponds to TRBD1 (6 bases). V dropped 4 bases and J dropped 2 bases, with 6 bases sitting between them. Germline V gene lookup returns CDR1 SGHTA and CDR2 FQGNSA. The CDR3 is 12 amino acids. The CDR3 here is CASSWGPYEQYF. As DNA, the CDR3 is TGTGCCAGCAGCTGGGGGCCCTACGAGCAGTACTTC. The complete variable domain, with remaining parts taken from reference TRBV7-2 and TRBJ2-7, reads GAGVSQSPSNKVTEKGKDVELRCDPISGHTALYWYRQSLGQGLEFLIYFQGNSAPDKSGLPSDRFSAERTGGSVSTLTIQRTQQEDSAVYLCASSWGPYEQYFGPGTRLTVT.

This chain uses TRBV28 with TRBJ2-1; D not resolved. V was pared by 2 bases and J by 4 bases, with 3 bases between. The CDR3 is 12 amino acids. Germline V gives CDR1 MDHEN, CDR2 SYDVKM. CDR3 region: CASSLTYNEQFF. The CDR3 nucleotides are TGTGCCAGCAGTTTAACTTACAATGAGCAGTTCTTC.